This is a list of T cell receptor beta chains from one sample in a study of identical twins. MiXCR, applied by TCRdb to the 5' RACE reads, yields one record per CDR3 protein. The repertoire holds over 200,000 distinct CDR3 sequences, with approximately 9% as singletons. Sequenced: memory (CD45RO+) T cells sorted from blood. These TCRs come from a woman between 18 and 29 years old in good health. Each CDR3 is given with its conserved first and last residue. The D gene is left open where the match is weak. Clone size is not always given. Where it is, it says once, few, many or a class for expanded clones.

few | TRBJ2-1 | . | TRBV20-1 | CSARAPAGSYNEQFF | TGCAGTGCTAGAGCCCCAGCCGGCTCCTACAATGAGCAGTTCTTC
. | TRBJ2-3 | TRBD2 | TRBV9 | CASSVVSAGGTDTQYF | TGTGCCAGCAGCGTAGTTTCAGCGGGGGGAACAGATACGCAGTATTTT
. | TRBJ1-1 | . | TRBV29-1 | CSVVTNTEAFF | TGCAGCGTTGTGACCAACACTGAAGCTTTCTTT
. | TRBJ2-7 | . | TRBV6-5 | CASSYSASQGRYEQYF | TGTGCCAGCAGTTACTCGGCGAGTCAGGGCAGATACGAGCAGTACTTC
few | TRBJ2-1 | . | TRBV20-1 | CSARVGAGSGNEQFF | TGCAGTGCTAGAGTTGGCGCGGGATCTGGCAATGAGCAGTTCTTC
. | TRBJ2-7 | TRBD2 | TRBV5-1 | CASSLELAATYEQYF | TGCGCCAGCAGCTTGGAGCTAGCGGCTACCTACGAGCAGTACTTC
few | TRBJ2-3 | TRBD2 | TRBV7-9 | CASSLMGGVTDTQYF | TGTGCCAGCAGCTTAATGGGAGGGGTCACAGATACGCAGTATTTT
. | TRBJ2-1 | . | TRBV28 | CASSSSPHEQFF | TGTGCCAGCAGTTCCTCCCCTCATGAGCAGTTCTTC
few | TRBJ2-2 | . | TRBV11-2 | CASSLGHNTGELFF | TGTGCCAGCAGTTTGGGACATAACACCGGGGAGCTGTTTTTT
many | TRBJ2-7 | . | TRBV20-1 | CSASDRPSYEQYF | TGCAGTGCTAGTGACAGGCCCTCCTACGAGCAGTACTTC
. | TRBJ1-1 | . | TRBV3-1 | CASETGRGEAFF | TGTGCCAGCGAAACAGGGAGGGGTGAAGCTTTCTTT
many | TRBJ2-7 | . | TRBV3-1 | CASSQLPPRSPSYEQYF | TGTGCCAGCAGCCAACTTCCTCCTCGGTCCCCATCTTACGAGCAGTACTTC
. | TRBJ2-1 | . | TRBV6-4 | CASSDSGLGFPNEQFF | TGTGCCAGCAGTGACTCCGGGCTAGGATTCCCAAATGAGCAGTTCTTC
few | TRBJ2-2 | . | TRBV7-3 | CASSLTGGPDTGELFF | TGTGCCAGCAGCTTAACGGGGGGGCCTGACACCGGGGAGCTGTTTTTT
few | TRBJ2-7 | . | TRBV10-2 | CACRPTGPATIQYYEQYF | TGCGCCTGCCGACCCACTGGGCCCGCTACTATACAATACTACGAGCAGTACTTC
few | TRBJ2-1 | . | TRBV12-3/TRBV12-4 | CASSRSSEQFF | TGTGCCAGCAGCCGATCCAGCGAGCAGTTCTTC
. | TRBJ1-1 | TRBD1 | TRBV7-9 | CASSLATGITEAFF | TGTGCCAGCAGCTTAGCGACAGGGATTACTGAAGCTTTCTTT
. | TRBJ2-7 | TRBD2 | TRBV7-2 | CASSSPGLAAYEQYF | TGTGCCAGCAGCTCGCCGGGACTAGCGGCCTACGAGCAGTACTTC
few | TRBJ2-7 | . | TRBV5-1 | CASSRSARSYEQYF | TGCGCCAGCAGTCGAAGCGCAAGATCCTACGAGCAGTACTTC
many | TRBJ2-5 | . | TRBV29-1 | CSVGRRGDETQYF | TGCAGCGTTGGACGGAGAGGGGACGAGACCCAGTACTTC
few | TRBJ2-5 | TRBD2 | TRBV9 | CASSVAGGAETQYF | TGTGCCAGCAGCGTAGCGGGAGGGGCGGAGACCCAGTACTTC
few | TRBJ2-2 | . | TRBV10-3 | CAISAENTGELFF | TGTGCCATCAGTGCGGAGAACACCGGGGAGCTGTTTTTT
. | TRBJ2-7 | . | TRBV21-1 | CASSNILAGVRSYEQYF | TGTGCCAGCAGCAACATCCTAGCGGGAGTAAGGTCCTACGAGCAGTACTTC
. | TRBJ1-1 | . | TRBV6-5 | CASKFGGANTEAFF | TGTGCCAGCAAGTTCGGGGGCGCGAACACTGAAGCTTTCTTT
few | TRBJ1-2 | . | TRBV9 | CASSDLGRGYGYTF | TGTGCCAGCAGCGACCTAGGGAGAGGGTATGGCTACACCTTC
few | TRBJ2-1 | . | TRBV15 | CATSKDRSNEQFF | TGTGCCACCAGCAAGGACAGATCCAATGAGCAGTTCTTC
many | TRBJ2-2 | . | TRBV2 | CASALRRANTGELFF | TGTGCCAGCGCCCTAAGGCGAGCGAACACCGGGGAGCTGTTTTTT
many | TRBJ2-5 | . | TRBV10-1 | CASSESGSTEETQYF | TGCGCCAGCAGTGAGTCAGGGTCCACGGAAGAGACCCAGTACTTC
few | TRBJ1-5 | TRBD1 | TRBV3-1 | CASSLSDRNNQPQHF | TGTGCCAGCAGCCTCTCGGACAGGAACAATCAGCCCCAGCATTTT
. | TRBJ2-3 | TRBD1 | TRBV12-3/TRBV12-4 | CASSYGQGSADTQYF | TGTGCCAGCAGCTATGGACAGGGTTCCGCAGATACGCAGTATTTT
many | TRBJ2-5 | . | TRBV12-3/TRBV12-4 | CASSSGGKETQYF | TGTGCCAGCTCTTCGGGCGGGAAAGAGACCCAGTACTTC
few | TRBJ2-1 | TRBD1 | TRBV7-8 | CASSLGSGGEQFF | TGTGCCAGCAGCTTAGGATCAGGGGGTGAGCAGTTCTTC
few | TRBJ1-2 | . | TRBV16 | CASSQLEQNPYGYTF | TGTGCCAGCAGCCAATTGGAACAGAACCCCTATGGCTACACCTTC
few | TRBJ2-7 | . | TRBV29-1 | CSVEEGGDYEQYF | TGCAGCGTTGAGGAGGGTGGGGACTACGAGCAGTACTTC
many | TRBJ1-2 | . | TRBV3-1 | CASSQSFTGSAYGYTF | TGTGCCAGCAGCCAATCATTCACAGGGAGTGCCTATGGCTACACCTTC
many | TRBJ2-1 | . | TRBV14 | CASSQIRQDEQFF | TGTGCCAGCAGCCAAATAAGACAGGATGAGCAGTTCTTC
many | TRBJ2-5 | . | TRBV7-9 | CASSFRLGNLETQYF | TGTGCCAGCAGCTTCCGACTAGGGAACTTAGAGACCCAGTACTTC
few | TRBJ2-3 | TRBD2 | TRBV20-1 | CSAVSGRSTDTQYF | TGCAGTGCAGTTAGCGGGAGGAGTACAGATACGCAGTATTTT
. | TRBJ2-7 | . | TRBV11-1 | CASSPGDRPYEQYF | TGTGCCAGCAGCCCAGGGGACCGCCCCTACGAGCAGTACTTC
. | TRBJ2-1 | . | TRBV2 | CASSSGTESSYNEQFF | TGTGCCAGCAGTTCCGGGACTGAGAGCTCCTACAATGAGCAGTTCTTC
. | TRBJ2-7 | . | TRBV20-1 | CSARAPTYYEQYF | TGCAGTGCTAGAGCCCCCACGTACTACGAGCAGTACTTC